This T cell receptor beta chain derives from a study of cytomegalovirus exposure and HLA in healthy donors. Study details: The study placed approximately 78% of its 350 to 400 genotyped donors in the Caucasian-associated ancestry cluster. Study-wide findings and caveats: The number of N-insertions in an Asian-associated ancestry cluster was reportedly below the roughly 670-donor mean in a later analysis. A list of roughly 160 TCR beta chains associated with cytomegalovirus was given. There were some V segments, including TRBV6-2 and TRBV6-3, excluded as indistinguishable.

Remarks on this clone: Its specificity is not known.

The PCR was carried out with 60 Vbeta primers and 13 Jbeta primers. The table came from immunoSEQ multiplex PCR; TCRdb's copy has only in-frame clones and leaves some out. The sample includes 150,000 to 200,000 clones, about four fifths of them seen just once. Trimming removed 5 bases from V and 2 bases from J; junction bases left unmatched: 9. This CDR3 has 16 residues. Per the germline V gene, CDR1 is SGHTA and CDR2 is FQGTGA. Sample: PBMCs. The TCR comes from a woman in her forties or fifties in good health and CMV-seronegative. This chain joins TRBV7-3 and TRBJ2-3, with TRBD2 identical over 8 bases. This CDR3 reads CASSPRIAGFTDTQYF. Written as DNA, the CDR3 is TGTGCCAGCAGCCCACGAATAGCGGGGTTCACAGATACGCAGTATTTT.